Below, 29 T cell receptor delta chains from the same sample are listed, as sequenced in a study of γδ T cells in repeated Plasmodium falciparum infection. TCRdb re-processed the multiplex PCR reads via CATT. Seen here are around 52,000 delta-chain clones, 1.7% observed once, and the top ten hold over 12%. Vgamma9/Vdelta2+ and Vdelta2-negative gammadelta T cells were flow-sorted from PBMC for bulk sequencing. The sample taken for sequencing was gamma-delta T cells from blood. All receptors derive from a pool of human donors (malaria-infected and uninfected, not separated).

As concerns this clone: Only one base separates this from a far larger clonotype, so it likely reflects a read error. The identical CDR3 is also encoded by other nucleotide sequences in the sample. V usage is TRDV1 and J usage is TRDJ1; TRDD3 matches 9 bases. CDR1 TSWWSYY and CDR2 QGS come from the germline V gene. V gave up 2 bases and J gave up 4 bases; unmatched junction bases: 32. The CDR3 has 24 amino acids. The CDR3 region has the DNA TGTGCTCTTGGGGAAGTCCTCAAGAAAGTACACTGGGGGACACGGTTGTTTAACATCGATAAACTCATCTTT. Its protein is CALGEVLKKVHWGTRLFNIDKLIF.

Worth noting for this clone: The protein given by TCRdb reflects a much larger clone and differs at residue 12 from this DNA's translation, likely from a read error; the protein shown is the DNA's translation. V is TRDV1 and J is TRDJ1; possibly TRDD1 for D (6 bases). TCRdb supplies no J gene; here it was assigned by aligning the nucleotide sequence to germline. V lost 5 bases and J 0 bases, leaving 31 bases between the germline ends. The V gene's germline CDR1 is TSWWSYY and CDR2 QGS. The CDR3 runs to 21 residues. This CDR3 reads CALGSPPGKYGFGADTDKLIF. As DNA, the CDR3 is TGTGCTCTTGGGTCCCCTCCAGGGAAATACGGTTTTGGGGCCGACACCGATAAACTCATCTTT.

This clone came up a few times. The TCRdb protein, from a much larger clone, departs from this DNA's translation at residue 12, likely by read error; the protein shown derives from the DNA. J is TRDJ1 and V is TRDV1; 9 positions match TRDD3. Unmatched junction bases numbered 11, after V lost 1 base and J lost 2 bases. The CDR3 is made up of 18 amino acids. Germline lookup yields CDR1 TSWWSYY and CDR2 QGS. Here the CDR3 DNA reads TGTGCTCTTGGGGAACGATTCCAAATACTGGGGGAGACCGATAAACTCATCTTT. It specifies CALGERFQILGETDKLIF.

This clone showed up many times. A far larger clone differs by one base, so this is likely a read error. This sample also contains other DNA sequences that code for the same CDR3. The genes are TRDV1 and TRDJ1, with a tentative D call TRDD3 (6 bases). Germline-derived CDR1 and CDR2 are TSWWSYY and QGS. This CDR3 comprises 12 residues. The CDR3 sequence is CALFSSRDKLIF. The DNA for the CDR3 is TGTGCTCTTTTTTCCTCCCGGGATAAACTTATCTTT.

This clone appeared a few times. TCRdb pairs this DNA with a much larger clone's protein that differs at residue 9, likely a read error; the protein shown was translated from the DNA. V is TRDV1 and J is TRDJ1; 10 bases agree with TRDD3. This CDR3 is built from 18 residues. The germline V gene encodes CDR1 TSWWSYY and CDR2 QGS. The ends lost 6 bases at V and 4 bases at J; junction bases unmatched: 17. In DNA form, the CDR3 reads TGTGCTCTTGGTATTCACGACCATAGGGGGGATACGAACGATAAACTCATCTTT. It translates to CALGIHDHRGDTNDKLIF.

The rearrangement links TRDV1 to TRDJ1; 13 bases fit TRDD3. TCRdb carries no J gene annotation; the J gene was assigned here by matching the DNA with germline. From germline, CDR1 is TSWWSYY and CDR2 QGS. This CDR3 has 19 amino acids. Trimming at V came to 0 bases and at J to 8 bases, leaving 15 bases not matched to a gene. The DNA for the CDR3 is TGTGCTCTTGGGGAACTGGGATCAAGTCGTACTGGGGGATACGAGAAACTCATCTTT. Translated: CALGELGSSRTGGYEKLIF.

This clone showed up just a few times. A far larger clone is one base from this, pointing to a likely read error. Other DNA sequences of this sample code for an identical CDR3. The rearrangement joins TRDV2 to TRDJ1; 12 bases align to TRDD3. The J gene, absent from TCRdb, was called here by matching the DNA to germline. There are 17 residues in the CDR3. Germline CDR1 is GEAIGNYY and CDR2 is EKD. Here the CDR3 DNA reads TGTGCCTGCGACACCGGATCAGTCTGGGGGATACGCGATAAACTCATCTTT. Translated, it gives CACDTGSVWGIRDKLIF.

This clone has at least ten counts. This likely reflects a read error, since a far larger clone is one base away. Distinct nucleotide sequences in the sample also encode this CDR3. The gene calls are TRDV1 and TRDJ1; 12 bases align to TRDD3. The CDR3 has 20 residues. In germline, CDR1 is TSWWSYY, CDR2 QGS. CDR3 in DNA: TGTGCCCTTGGGGAACAGGAGAGGATTCTACTGGGGGATACTTCAGATAAACTCATCTTT. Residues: CALGEQERILLGDTSDKLIF.

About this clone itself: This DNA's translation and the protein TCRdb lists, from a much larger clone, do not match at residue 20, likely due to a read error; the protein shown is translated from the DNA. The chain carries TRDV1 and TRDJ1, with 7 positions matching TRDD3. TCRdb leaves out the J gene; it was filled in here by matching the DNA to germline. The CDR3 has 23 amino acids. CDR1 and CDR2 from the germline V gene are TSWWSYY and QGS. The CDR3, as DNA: TGTGCTCTTGGGGAACTTTGTTCGAAGGATACGCGTATCCTGAGTTTGAGCCCCGATGAACTCATCTTT. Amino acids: CALGELCSKDTRILSLSPDELIF.

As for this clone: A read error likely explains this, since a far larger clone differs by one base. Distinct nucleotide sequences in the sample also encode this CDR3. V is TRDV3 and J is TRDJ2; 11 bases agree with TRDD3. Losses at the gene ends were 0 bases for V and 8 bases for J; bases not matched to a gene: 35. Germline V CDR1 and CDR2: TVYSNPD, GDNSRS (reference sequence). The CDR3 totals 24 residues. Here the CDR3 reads CAFRFYRNYEGIYWGIVVRAQLFF. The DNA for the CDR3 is TGTGCCTTTAGATTCTACCGGAACTACGAGGGAATTTACTGGGGGATAGTGGTTAGGGCACAACTCTTCTTT. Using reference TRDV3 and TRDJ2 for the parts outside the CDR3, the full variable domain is CDKVTQSSPDQTVASGSEVVLLCTYDTVYSNPDLFWYRIRPDYSFQFVFYGDNSRSEGADFTQGRFSVKHILTQKAFHLVISPVRTEDSATYYCAFRFYRNYEGIYWGIVVRAQLFFGKGTQLIVEP.

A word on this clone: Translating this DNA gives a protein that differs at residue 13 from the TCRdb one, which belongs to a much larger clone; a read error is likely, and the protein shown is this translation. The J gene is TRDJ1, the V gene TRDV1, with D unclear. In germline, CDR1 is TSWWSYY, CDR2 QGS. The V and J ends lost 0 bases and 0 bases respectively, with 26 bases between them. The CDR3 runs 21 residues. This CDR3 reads CALGELEEVPMPCWYTDKLIF. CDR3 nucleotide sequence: TGTGCTCTTGGGGAACTAGAGGAAGTGCCCATGCCCTGCTGGTACACCGATAAACTCATCTTT.

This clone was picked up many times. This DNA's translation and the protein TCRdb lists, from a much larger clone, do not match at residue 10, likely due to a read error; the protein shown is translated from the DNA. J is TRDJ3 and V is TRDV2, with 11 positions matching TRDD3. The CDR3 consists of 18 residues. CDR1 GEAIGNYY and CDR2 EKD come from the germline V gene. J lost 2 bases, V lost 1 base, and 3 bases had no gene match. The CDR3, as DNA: TGTGCCTGTGACACTGGGGGATACGGGCCCTGGGACACCCGACAGATGTTTTTC. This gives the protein CACDTGGYGPWDTRQMFF.

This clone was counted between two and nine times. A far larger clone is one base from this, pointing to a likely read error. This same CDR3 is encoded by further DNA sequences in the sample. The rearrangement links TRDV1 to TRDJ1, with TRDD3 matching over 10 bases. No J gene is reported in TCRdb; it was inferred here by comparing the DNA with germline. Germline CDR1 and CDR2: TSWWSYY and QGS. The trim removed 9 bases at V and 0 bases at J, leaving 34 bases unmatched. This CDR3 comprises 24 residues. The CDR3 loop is CALGLPQPSSVLGDLVAYTDKLIF. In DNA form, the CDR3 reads TGTGCTCTCGGGTTGCCTCAGCCTTCCTCAGTACTGGGGGATTTGGTAGCGTACACCGATAAACTCATCTTT.

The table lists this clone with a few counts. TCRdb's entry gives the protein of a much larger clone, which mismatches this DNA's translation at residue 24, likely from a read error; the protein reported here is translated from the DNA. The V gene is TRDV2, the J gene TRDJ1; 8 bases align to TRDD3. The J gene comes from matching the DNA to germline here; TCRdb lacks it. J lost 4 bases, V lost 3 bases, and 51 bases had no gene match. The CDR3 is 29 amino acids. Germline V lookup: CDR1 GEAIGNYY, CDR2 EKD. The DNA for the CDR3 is TGTGCCTGTGACCCTGCCTTCCGGCCCAATGGAGTAGAGCCCTTACTGGGGGCCGACGCTGACCTATACATCGATAAACTCATCTTT. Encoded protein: CACDPAFRPNGVEPLLGADADLYIDKLIF.

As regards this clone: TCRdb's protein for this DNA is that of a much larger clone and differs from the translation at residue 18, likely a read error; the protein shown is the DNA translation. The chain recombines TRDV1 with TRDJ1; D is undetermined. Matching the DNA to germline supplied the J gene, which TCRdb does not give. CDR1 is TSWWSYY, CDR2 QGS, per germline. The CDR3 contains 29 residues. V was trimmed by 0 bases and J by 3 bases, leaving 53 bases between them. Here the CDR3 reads CALGELGPLESGTETPSTPAVRYSDKLIF. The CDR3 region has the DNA TGTGCTCTTGGGGAACTAGGCCCCCTTGAGAGTGGAACCGAAACGCCCAGTACCCCCGCCGTCCGATATTCCGATAAACTCATCTTT.

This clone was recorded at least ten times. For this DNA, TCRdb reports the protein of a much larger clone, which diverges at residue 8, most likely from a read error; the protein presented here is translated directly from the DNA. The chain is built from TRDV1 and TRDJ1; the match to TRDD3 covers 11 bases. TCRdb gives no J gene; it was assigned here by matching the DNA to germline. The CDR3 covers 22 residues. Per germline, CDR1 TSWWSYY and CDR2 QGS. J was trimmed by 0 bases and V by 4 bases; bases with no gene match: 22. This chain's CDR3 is CALGAPVRPDWGILTYTDKLIF. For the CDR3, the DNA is TGTGCTCTTGGGGCCCCTGTTAGGCCTGACTGGGGGATATTGACGTACACCGATAAACTCATCTTT.

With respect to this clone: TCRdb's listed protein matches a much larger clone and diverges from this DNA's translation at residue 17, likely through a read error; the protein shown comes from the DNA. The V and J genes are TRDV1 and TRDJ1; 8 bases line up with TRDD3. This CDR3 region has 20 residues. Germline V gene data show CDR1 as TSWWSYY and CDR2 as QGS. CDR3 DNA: TGTGCTCTTGGGGAACAAGGACTTTACGGCGTACTGGGGGGAGGCGATAGACTCATCTTT. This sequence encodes CALGEQGLYGVLGGGDRLIF.

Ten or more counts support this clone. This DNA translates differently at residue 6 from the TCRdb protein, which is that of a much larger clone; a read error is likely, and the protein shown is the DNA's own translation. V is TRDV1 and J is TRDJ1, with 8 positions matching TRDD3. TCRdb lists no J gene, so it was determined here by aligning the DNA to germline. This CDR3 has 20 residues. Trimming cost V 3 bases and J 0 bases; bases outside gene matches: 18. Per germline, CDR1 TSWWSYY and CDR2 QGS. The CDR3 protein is CALGESLWGTSLKYTDKLIF. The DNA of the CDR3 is TGTGCTCTTGGGGAGTCACTCTGGGGGACGAGTTTAAAGTACACCGATAAACTCATCTTT.

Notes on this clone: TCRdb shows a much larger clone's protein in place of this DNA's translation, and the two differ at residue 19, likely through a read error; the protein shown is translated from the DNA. For the CDR3, the DNA is TGTGCTCTTGGGACCATCTTTGCCGGGGGAGGTTACTGGTACACCGATAAACTCACCTTT. This sequence encodes CALGTIFAGGGYWYTDKLTF. V gene TRDV1 combines with J gene TRDJ1, with D perhaps TRDD3 (6 bases). Per the germline V gene, CDR1 is TSWWSYY and CDR2 is QGS. The CDR3 has 20 amino acids.

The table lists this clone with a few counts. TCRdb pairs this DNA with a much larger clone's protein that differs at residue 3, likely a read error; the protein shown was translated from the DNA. CDR3 bases: TGTGCTTTTGGGGAAGGGCCTTCCTACGTTCTTTGGGGGACCGATAAACTCATCTTT. As protein: CAFGEGPSYVLWGTDKLIF. This rearrangement joins TRDV1 to TRDJ1; 9 bases fit TRDD2. No J segment appears in TCRdb, so it was assigned here by matching the sequence to germline. The CDR3 consists of 19 residues. The germline gives CDR1 TSWWSYY, CDR2 QGS.

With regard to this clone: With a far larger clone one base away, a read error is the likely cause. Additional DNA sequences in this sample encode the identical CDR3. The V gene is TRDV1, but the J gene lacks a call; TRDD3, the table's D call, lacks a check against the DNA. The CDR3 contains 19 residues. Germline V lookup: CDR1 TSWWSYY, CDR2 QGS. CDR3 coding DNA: TGTGCTCTTGGGGATGTACGTACTGGGGGATACTTGGGCACCGATAAGCTCATCTTT. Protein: CALGDVRTGGYLGTDKLIF.

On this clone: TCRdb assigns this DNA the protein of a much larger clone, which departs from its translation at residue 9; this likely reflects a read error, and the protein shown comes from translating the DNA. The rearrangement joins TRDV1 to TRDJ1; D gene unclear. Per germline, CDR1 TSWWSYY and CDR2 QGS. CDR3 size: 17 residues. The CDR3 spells CALGEVTVMVFTDKVIF. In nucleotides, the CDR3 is TGTGCTCTTGGGGAAGTTACCGTAATGGTTTTCACCGATAAAGTCATCTTT.

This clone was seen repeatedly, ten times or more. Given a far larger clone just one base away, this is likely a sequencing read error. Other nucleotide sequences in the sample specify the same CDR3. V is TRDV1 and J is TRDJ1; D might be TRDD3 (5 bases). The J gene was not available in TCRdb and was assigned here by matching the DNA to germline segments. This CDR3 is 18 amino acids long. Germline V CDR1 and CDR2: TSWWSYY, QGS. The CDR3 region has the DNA TGTGCTCTCAAAAAAGGGGGCCCCCCACGTCCGTACACCGACAAACTCATCTTT. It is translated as CALKKGGPPRPYTDKLIF.

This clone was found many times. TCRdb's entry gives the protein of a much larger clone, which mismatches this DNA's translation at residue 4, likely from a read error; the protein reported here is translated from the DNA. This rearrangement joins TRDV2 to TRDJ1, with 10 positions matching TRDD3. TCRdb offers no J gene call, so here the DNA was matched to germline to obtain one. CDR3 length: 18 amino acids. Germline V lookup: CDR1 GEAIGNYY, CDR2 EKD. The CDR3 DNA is TGTGCCTGTGGCACCGTTACGGCTGGGGGATATGGAACCGATAAACTCATCTTT. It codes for CACGTVTAGGYGTDKLIF.

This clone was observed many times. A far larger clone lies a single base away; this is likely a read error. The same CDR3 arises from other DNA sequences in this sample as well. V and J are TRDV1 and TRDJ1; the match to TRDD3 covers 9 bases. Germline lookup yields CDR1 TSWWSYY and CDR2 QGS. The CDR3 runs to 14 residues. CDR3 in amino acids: CALGEHLGDSVLIF. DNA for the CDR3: TGTGCTCTCGGGGAACACCTGGGGGATTCGGTGCTCATCTTT.

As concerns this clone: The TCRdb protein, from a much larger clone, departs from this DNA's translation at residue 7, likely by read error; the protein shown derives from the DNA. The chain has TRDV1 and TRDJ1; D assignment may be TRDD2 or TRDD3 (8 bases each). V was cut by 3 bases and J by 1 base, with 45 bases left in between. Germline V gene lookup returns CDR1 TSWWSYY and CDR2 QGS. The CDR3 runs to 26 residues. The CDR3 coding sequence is TGTGCTCTTGGGGATACTGCTTCGGGGAGCCACTTCCTACGTTTTAAACTGGGGGTCTCCACCGATAAACTCATCTTT. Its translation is CALGDTASGSHFLRFKLGVSTDKLIF.

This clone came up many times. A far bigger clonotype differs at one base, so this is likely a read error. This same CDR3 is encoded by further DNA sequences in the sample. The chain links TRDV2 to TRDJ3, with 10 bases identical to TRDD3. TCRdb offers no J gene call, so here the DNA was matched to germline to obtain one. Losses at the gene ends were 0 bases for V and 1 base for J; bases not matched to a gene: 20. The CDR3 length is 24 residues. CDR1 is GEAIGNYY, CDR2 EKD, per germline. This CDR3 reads CACDTIDSRTGGSGPSWDTRQMFF. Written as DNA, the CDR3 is TGTGCCTGTGACACCATCGATTCCCGCACTGGGGGATCAGGGCCTTCCTGGGACACCCGACAGATGTTTTTC.

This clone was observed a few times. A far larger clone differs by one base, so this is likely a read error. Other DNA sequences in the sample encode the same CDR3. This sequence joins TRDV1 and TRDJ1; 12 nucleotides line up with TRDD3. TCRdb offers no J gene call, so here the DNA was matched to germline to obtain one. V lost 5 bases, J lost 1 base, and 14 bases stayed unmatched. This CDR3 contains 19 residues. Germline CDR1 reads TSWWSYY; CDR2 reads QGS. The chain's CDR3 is CALGIRGYWGIQPTDKLIF. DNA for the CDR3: TGTGCTCTTGGGATAAGGGGCTACTGGGGGATACAGCCCACCGATAAACTCATCTTT.

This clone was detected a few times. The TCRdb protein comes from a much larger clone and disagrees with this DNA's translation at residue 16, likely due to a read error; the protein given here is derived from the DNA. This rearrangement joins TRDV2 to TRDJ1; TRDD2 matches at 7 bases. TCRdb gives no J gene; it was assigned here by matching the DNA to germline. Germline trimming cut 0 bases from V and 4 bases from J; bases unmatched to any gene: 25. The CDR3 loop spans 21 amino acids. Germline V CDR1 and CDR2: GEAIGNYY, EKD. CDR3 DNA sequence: TGTGCCTGTGACACCTCCTGCTCTTTATTCCTACCCGGGGTGGCCATCGATAAACTCATCTTT. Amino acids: CACDTSCSLFLPGVAIDKLIF.